This T cell receptor beta chain originates from a study of blood T cell repertoires in COVID-19. The germline CDR1 and CDR2 sequences are MNHNY and SVGAGI (reference sequence). This CDR3 has 15 residues. J lost 6 bases, V lost 6 bases, and 3 bases had no gene match. TCRdb keeps only in-frame clones here, not all; method: immunoSEQ multiplex PCR. The table lists 140,000 or so clones, roughly 83% of them singletons. This chain connects TRBV6-6 to TRBJ2-2, with TRBD2 identical over 14 bases. This TCR was sampled from a woman in her sixties or seventies with COVID-19, enrolled during active disease. Sequencing input: peripheral blood. CDR3 in amino acids: CASSWGLAGAGELFF. The CDR3 DNA reads TGTGCCAGCAGCTGGGGACTAGCGGGGGCCGGGGAGCTGTTTTTT.